This TCR beta chain was profiled in a study of technical replicates of blood from a few donors. The germline V and J ends were trimmed by 10 bases and 5 bases, with 26 bases remaining between them. The CDR3 spans 16 residues. Germline values: CDR1 MDHEN, CDR2 SYDVKM. Sequencing used immunoSEQ multiplex PCR; TCRdb keeps in-frame clones, though not all of them. The profile shows about 84,000 clones, 97% of them singletons. The chain joins TRBV28 to TRBJ1-2; tentatively, D is TRBD1 (6 bases). Sequencing was performed on T cells isolated from PBMCs. The receptor was derived from a human donor in good health. The CDR3 DNA is TGTGCCACCACCCCATCCGACAGGCCCCCGAGGTATGGCTACACCTTC. It yields the protein CATTPSDRPPRYGYTF.